The source of this TCR beta chain is a study of blood T cell repertoires in COVID-19. The overall study: Samples of COVID-19 (acute and convalescent) were obtained from the United States, Italy and Spain. PBMCs, B-cell-depleted T cells, or T cells provided the cDNA or gDNA that made up the material.

With 6 bases removed from V and 1 base from J, the gap between germline ends came to 13 bases. Looked up from germline, CDR1 is PRHDT and CDR2 is FYEKMQ (reference sequence). The CDR3 is 14 amino acids. Method: immunoSEQ multiplex PCR; TCRdb's copy keeps in-frame clones and lacks some. This sample yields roughly 140,000 clones, of which approximately 84% are seen a single time; 3.9% belongs to the top ten. Points on this clone: Other DNA sequences in the sample encode the same CDR3.

This TCR was sampled from a man aged 45 to 65 in a cohort exposed to, infected with or recovered from COVID-19 (not recorded which). Sequencing was done on a sample of PBMCs or T cells enriched from blood (not recorded which). The chain has TRBV13 and TRBJ2-7, with D possibly matching TRBD1 (6 bases). The CDR3: CASSSGTPSYEQYF. The CDR3, as DNA: TGTGCCAGCAGTTCCGGGACACCATCCTACGAGCAGTACTTC.